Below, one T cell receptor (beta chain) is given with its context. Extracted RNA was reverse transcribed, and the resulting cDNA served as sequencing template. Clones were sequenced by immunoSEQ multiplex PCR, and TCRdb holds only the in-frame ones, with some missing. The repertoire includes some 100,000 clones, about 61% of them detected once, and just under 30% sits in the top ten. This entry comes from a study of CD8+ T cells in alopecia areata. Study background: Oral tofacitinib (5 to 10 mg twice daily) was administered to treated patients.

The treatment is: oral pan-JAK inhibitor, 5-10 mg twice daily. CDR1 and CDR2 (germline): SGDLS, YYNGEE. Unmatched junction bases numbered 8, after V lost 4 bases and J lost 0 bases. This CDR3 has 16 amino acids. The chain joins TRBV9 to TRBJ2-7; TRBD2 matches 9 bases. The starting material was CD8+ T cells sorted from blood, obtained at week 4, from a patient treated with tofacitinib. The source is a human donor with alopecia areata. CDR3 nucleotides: TGTGCCAGCAGCCCGCGGGGGGGCCTTAGCTCCTACGAGCAGTACTTC. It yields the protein CASSPRGGLSSYEQYF.